The sequence of this T cell receptor beta chain was determined in a study of blood T cells in healthy people across ages. Unmatched junction bases numbered 4, after V lost 5 bases and J lost 3 bases. CDR1 and CDR2 (germline): SEHNR, FQNEAQ (reference sequence). This CDR3 is 15 amino acids long. A sample-barcoded 5' primer and a J-beta primer mix were used in a second PCR of about 7 to 12 cycles. TCRdb reprocessed the 5' RACE reads with MiXCR, giving one entry per CDR3 protein. The sample has 1.2 million to 1.5 million distinct CDR3 sequences; about 43% are singletons. The donors, healthy Caucasians from Russia, were aged roughly 6 to 90.

The sequenced sample was blood. The chain combines TRBV7-9 with TRBJ2-1, with 10 bases matching TRBD2. The receptor was derived from a woman between 18 and 29 years old in good health. CDR3 sequence: CASSPSGSVYNEQFF. CDR3 nucleotides: TGTGCCAGCAGCCCTAGCGGGAGCGTCTACAATGAGCAGTTCTTC. The whole variable domain, remainder taken from reference TRBV7-9 and TRBJ2-1, is DTGVSQNPRHKITKRGQNVTFRCDPISEHNRLYWYRQTLGQGPEFLTYFQNEAQLEKSRLLSDRFSAERPKGSFSTLEIQRTEQGDSAMYLCASSPSGSVYNEQFFGPGTRLTVL.